What follows is one T cell receptor (beta chain) and its context. Its specificity is unknown. Germline values: CDR1 MNHEY, CDR2 SVGAGI. The V and J ends lost 1 base and 2 bases, in that order; junction bases with no gene match: 2. The CDR3 spans 14 residues. This table comes from immunoSEQ multiplex PCR, and its TCRdb copy is limited to in-frame clones, with some not included. The repertoire holds approximately 810,000 clones, with 85% to 95% as singletons. This specimen comes from a study of shared clonotypes between healthy human individuals. Findings of the study overall: Relative to memory subsets, naive subsets generally showed larger estimated richness.

Naive CD8 cells were CD45RO-negative, positively selected for CCR7, excluding terminally differentiated effector memory CD45RA+ cells. Donors were healthy HIV-negative adults without recently reported acute infections or vaccinations. This receptor was obtained from a man aged 25 to 40 in good health. The chain joins TRBV6-5 to TRBJ2-7; 7 bases are a match to TRBD1. The sequencing input was naive CD8+ T cells sorted from blood. The chain's CDR3 is CASSYYTGAYEQYF. In DNA form, the CDR3 reads TGTGCCAGCAGTTACTACACAGGGGCCTACGAGCAGTACTTC.